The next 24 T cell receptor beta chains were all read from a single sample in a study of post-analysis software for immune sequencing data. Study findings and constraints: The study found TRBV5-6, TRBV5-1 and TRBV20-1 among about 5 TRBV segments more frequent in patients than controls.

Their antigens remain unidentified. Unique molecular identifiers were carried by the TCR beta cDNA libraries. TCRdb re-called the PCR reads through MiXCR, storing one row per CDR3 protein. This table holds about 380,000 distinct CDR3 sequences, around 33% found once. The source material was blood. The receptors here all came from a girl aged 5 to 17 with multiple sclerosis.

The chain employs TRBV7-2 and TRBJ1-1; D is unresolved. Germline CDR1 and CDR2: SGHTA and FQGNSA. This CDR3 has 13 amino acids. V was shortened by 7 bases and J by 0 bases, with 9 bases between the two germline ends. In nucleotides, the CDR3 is TGTGCCAGCATTCCAGGAATGAACACTGAAGCTTTCTTT. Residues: CASIPGMNTEAFF.

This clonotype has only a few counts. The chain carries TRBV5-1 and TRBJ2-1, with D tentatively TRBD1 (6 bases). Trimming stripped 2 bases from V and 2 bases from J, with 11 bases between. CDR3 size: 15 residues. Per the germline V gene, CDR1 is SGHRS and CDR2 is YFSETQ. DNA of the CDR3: TGCGCCAGCAGCTTCGGGACATACCCCTACAATGAGCAGTTCTTC. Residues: CASSFGTYPYNEQFF.

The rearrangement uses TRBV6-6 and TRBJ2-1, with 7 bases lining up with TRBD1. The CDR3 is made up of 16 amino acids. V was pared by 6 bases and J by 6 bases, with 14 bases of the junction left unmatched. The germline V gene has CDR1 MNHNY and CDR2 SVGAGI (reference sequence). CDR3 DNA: TGTGCCAGCAGCCGGAAAGGACAGGACCCACTCAATGAGCAGTTCTTC. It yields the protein CASSRKGQDPLNEQFF.

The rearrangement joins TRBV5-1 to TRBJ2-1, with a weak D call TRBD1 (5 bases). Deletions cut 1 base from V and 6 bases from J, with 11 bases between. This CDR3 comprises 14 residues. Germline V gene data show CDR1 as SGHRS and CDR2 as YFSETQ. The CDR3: CASSLTPGSNEQFF. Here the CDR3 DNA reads TGCGCCAGCAGCTTGACCCCAGGGTCCAATGAGCAGTTCTTC.

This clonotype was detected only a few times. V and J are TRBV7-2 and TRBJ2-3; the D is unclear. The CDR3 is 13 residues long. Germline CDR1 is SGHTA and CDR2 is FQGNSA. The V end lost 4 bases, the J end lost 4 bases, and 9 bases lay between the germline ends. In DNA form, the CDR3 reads TGTGCCAGCAGCTCCAACAGCCCAGATACGCAGTATTTT. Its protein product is CASSSNSPDTQYF.

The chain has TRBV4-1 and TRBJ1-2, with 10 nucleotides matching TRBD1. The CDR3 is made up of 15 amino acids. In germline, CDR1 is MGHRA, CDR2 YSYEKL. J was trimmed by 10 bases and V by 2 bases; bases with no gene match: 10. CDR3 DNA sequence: TGCGCCAGCAGCCAACCTACCGGGACAGGGGAAGACTACACCTTC. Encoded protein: CASSQPTGTGEDYTF.

This CDR3 reads CASTQEWEGVAEAFF. The CDR3 coding sequence is TGTGCCAGCACCCAGGAGTGGGAGGGGGTCGCTGAAGCTTTCTTT. This chain uses TRBV7-8 with TRBJ1-1; a possible D gene is TRBD1 (6 bases). The CDR3 runs to 15 residues. The germline CDR1 and CDR2 sequences are SGHVS and FQNEAQ. Between the trimmed V and J ends, which lost 7 bases and 6 bases, there was a span of 21 bases.

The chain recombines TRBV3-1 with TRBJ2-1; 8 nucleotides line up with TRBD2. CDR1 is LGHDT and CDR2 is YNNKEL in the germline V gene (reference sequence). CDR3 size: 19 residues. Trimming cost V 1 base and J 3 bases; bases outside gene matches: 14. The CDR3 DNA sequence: TGTGCCAGCAGCCAAGGGTGGAGAGGAGCGGGGGAGAGCTACAATGAGCAGTTCTTC. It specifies CASSQGWRGAGESYNEQFF.

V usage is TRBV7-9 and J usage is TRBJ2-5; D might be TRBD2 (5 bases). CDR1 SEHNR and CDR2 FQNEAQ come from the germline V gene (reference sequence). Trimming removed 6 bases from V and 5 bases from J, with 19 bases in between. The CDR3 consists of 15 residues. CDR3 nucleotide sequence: TGTGCCAGCAGTTTCGAATGGGGAGTCGGGGAGACCCAGTACTTC. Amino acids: CASSFEWGVGETQYF.

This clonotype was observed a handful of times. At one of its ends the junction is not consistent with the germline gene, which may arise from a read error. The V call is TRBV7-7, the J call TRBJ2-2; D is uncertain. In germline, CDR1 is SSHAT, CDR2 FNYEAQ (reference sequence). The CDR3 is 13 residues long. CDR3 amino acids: CASSTRVPGELFF. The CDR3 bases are TGTGCTAGCAGTACAAGGGTCCCCGGGGAGCTGTTTTTT.

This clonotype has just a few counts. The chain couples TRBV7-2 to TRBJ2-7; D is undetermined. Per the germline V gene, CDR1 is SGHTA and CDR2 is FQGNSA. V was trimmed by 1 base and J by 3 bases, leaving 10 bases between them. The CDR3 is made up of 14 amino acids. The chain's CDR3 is CASSLVKENYEQYF. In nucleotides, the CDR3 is TGTGCCAGCAGCTTAGTAAAGGAGAACTACGAGCAGTACTTC.

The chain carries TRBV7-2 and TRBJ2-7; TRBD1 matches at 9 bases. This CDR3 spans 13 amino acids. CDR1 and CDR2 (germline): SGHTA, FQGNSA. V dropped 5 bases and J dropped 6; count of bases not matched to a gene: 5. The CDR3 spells CASSPWTGAEQYF. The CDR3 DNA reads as TGTGCCAGCAGCCCCTGGACAGGGGCCGAGCAGTACTTC.

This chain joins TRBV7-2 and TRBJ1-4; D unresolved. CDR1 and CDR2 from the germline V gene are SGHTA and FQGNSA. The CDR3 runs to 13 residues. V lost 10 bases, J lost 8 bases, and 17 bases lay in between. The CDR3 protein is CATVSTGGEKLFF. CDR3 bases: TGTGCCACCGTCTCGACTGGTGGGGAAAAACTGTTTTTT.

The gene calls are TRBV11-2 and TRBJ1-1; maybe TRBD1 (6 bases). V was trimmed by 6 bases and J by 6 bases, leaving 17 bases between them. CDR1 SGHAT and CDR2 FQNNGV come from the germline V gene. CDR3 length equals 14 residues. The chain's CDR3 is CASSFFGGEAEAFF. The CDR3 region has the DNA TGTGCCAGCAGTTTTTTTGGGGGCGAGGCTGAAGCTTTCTTT.

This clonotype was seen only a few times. CDR3 protein: CASSLEFTGGISYEQYF. CDR3 nucleotides: TGTGCCAGCAGCTTGGAATTCACAGGGGGTATATCCTACGAGCAGTACTTC. This chain joins TRBV7-2 and TRBJ2-7, with 8 bases fitting TRBD1. The V and J ends lost 3 bases and 1 base, in that order; junction bases with no gene match: 11. CDR1 and CDR2 (germline): SGHTA, FQGNSA. The CDR3 covers 17 residues.

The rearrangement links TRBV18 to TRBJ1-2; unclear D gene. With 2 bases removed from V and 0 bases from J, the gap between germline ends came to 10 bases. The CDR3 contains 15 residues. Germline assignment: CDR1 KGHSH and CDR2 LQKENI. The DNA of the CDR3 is TGTGCCAGCTCACCAGCGGCGGCCTCTAACTATGGCTACACCTTC. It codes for CASSPAAASNYGYTF.

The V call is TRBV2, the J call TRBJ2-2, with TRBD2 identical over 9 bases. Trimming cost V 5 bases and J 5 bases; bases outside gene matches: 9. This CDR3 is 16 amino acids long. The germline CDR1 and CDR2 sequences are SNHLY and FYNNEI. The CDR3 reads CASSPQSGGQTGELFF. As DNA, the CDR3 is TGTGCCAGCAGTCCTCAAAGCGGGGGGCAAACCGGGGAGCTGTTTTTT.

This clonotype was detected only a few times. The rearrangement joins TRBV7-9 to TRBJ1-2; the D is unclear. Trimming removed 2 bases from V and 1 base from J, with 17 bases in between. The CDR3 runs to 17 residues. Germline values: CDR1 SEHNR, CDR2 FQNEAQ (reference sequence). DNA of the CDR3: TGTGCCAGCAGCTTACTAGGGCCTAATATCCTTAACTATGGCTACACCTTC. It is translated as CASSLLGPNILNYGYTF.

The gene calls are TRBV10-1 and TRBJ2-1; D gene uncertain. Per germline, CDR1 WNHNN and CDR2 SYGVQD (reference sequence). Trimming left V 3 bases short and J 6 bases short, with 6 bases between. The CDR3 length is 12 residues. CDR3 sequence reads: CASSDPGNEQFF. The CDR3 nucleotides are TGCGCCAGCAGTGACCCGGGCAATGAGCAGTTCTTC.

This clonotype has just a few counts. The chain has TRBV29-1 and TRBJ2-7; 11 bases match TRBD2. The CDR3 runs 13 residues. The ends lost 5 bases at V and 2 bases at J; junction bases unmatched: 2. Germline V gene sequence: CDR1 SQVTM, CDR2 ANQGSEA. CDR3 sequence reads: CSVLAGGTYEQYF. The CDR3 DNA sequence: TGCAGCGTTCTAGCGGGGGGAACCTACGAGCAGTACTTC.

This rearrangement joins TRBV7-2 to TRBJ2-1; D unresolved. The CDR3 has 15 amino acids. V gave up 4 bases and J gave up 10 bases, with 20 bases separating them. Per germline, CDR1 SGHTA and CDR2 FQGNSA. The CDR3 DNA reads TGTGCCAGCAGCTCCCTAAATACTCCAGGTAGAGAGCAGTTCTTC. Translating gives CASSSLNTPGREQFF.

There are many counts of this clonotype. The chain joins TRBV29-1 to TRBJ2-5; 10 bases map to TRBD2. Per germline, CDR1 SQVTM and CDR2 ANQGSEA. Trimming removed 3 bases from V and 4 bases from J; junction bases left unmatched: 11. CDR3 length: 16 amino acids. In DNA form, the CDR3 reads TGCAGCGTTGAGGGGTCTGCTAGCGGGGGCGCAGAGACCCAGTACTTC. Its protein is CSVEGSASGGAETQYF.

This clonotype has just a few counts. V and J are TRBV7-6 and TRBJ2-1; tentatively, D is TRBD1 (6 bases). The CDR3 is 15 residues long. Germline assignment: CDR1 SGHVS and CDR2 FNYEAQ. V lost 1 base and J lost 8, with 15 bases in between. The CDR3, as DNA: TGTGCCAGCAGCTTAGAGACAGGTGCTGTCTATGAGCAGTTCTTC. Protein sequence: CASSLETGAVYEQFF.

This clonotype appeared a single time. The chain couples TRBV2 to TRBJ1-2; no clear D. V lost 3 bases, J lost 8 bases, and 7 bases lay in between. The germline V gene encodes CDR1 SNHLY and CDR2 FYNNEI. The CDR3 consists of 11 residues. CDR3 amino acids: CASSDTNGYTF. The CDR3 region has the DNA TGTGCCAGCAGTGACACCAACGGCTACACCTTC. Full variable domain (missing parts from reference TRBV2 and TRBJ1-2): EPEVTQTPSHQVTQMGQEVILRCVPISNHLYFYWYRQILGQKVEFLVSFYNNEISEKSEIFDDQFSVERPDGSNFTLKIRSTKLEDSAMYFCASSDTNGYTFGSGTRLTVV.